The present TCR beta chain was sequenced within a study of blood T cell repertoires in COVID-19. Whole-study context: Samples of COVID-19 (acute and convalescent) were obtained from the United States, Italy and Spain. The cDNA or gDNA used as material had been derived from T cells, B-cell-depleted T cells, or PBMCs.

Authors' methods: Amplification of reference gene primers was used by the study to estimate nucleated cell counts. Assay used: immunoSEQ multiplex PCR; TCRdb lists only in-frame clones, some missing. That table is the source of V, J and clone size, and D and trimming were worked out from the DNA. The table includes 70,000 or so clones, roughly 84% detected once. The V gene's germline CDR1 is SGHTA and CDR2 FQGNSA. The CDR3 has 18 amino acids. The V and J ends lost 2 bases and 6 bases respectively, with 23 bases between them. This chain links TRBV7-2 with TRBJ2-1, with a weak D call TRBD2 (7 bases). The source of this sequence is a woman aged 18 to 35 with acute or convalescent COVID-19. The sample consisted of peripheral blood. In nucleotides, the CDR3 is TGTGCCAGCAGCTTATGGATGGGGGGGGCTAGCTCTCGCAATGAGCAGTTCTTC. It translates to CASSLWMGGASSRNEQFF.